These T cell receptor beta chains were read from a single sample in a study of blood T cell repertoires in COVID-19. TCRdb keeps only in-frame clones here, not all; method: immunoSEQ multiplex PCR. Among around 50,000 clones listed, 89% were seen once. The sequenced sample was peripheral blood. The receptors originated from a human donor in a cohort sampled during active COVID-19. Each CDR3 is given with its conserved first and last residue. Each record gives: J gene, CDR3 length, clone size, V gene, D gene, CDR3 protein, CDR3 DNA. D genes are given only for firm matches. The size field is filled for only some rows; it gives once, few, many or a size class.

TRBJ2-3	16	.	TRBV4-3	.	CASSQVFSGDTDTQYF	TGCGCCAGCAGCCAAGTGTTCAGCGGAGACACAGATACGCAGTATTTT
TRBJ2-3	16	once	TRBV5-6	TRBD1	CASSLRRGQGTDTQYF	TGTGCCAGCAGCTTGAGGCGCGGACAGGGAACAGATACGCAGTATTTT
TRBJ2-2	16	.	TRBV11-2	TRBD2	CASRTGLANIGGELFF	TGTGCCAGCAGGACGGGACTAGCAAACATAGGGGGGGAGCTGTTTTTT
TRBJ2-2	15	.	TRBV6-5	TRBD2	CASKRIAGNTGELFF	TGTGCCAGCAAACGAATAGCGGGAAACACCGGGGAGCTGTTTTTT
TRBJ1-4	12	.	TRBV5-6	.	CASSPDREKLFF	TGTGCCAGCAGCCCTGACAGAGAAAAACTGTTTTTT
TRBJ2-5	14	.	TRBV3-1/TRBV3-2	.	CASSQDSGWETQYF	TGTGCCAGCAGCCAAGATTCAGGGTGGGAGACCCAGTACTTC
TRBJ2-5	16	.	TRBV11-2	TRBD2	CASSPRGLVLSETQYF	TGTGCCAGCAGCCCCCGGGGACTAGTACTAAGCGAGACCCAGTACTTC
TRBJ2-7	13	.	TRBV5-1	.	CASSLERSYEQYF	TGCGCCAGCAGCTTGGAGAGATCCTACGAGCAGTACTTC
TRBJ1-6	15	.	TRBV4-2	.	CASSRAQGDGSPLHF	TGTGCCAGCAGCCGGGCACAGGGCGACGGTTCACCCCTCCACTTT
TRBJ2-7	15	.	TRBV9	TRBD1	CASSAKTGQTYEQYF	TGTGCCAGCAGCGCCAAGACGGGACAGACCTACGAGCAGTACTTC
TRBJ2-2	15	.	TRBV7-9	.	CASSLGGQNTGELFF	TGTGCCAGCAGCTTAGGGGGGCAAAACACCGGGGAGCTGTTTTTT
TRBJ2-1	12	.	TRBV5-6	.	CASSLRGAEQFF	TGTGCCAGCAGCTTGCGGGGGGCTGAGCAGTTCTTC
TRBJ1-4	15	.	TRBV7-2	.	CASSLVTGTNEKLFF	TGTGCCAGCAGCTTAGTGACAGGCACTAATGAAAAACTGTTTTTT
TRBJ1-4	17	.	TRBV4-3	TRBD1	CASSQDGTGGTNEKLFF	TGCGCCAGCAGCCAAGATGGGACAGGCGGGACTAATGAAAAACTGTTTTTT
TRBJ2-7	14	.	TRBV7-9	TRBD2	CASSFTAGGYEQYF	TGTGCCAGCAGCTTTACGGCGGGGGGCTACGAGCAGTACTTC
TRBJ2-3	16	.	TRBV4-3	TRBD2	CASSPNPSGGADTQYF	TGCGCCAGCAGCCCTAACCCTAGCGGGGGGGCAGATACGCAGTATTTT
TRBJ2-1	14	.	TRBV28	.	CASSQDDYYNEQFF	TGTGCCAGCAGCCAAGACGACTACTACAATGAGCAGTTCTTC
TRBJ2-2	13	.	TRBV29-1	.	CSFLAAPTGELFF	TGCAGCTTTTTAGCGGCCCCCACCGGGGAGCTGTTTTTT
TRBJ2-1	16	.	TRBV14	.	CASSRRGRTTYNEQFF	TGTGCCAGCAGCCGTCGGGGTCGCACGACCTACAATGAGCAGTTCTTC
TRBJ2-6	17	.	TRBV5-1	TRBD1	CASSSDRDGSGANVLTF	TGCGCCAGCAGCTCGGACAGGGATGGCTCTGGGGCCAACGTCCTGACTTTC
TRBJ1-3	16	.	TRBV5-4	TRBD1	CASSLIQGVSGNTIYF	TGTGCCAGCAGCTTGATCCAGGGGGTTTCTGGAAACACCATATATTTT
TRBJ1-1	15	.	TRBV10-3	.	CAIRTVAGAYTEAFF	TGTGCCATCAGGACAGTCGCAGGGGCTTACACTGAAGCTTTCTTT
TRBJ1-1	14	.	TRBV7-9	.	CASSHGQTNTEAFF	TGTGCCAGCAGCCACGGACAGACAAACACTGAAGCTTTCTTT